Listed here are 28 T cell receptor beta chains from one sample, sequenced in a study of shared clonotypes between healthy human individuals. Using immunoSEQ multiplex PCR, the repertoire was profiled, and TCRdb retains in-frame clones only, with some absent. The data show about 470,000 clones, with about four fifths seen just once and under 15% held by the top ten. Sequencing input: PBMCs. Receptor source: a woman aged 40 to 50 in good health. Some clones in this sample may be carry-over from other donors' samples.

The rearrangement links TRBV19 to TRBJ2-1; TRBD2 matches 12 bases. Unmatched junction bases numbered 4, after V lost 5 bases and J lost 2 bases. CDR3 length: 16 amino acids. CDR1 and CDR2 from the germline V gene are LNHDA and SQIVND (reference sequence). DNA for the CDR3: TGTGCCAGTAGTCTACCTAGCGGGAGGGCCTACAATGAGCAGTTCTTC. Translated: CASSLPSGRAYNEQFF.

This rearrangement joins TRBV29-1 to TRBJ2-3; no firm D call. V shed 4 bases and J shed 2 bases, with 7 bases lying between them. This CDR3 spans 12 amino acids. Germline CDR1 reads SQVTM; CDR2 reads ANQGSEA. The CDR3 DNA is TGCAGCGTTGCGGAAACCACAGATACGCAGTATTTT. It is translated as CSVAETTDTQYF.

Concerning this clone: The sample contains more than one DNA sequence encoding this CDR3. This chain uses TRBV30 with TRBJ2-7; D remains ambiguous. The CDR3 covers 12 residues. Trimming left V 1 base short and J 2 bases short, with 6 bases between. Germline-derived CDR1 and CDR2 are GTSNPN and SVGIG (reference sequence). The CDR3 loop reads CAWSAGAYEQYF. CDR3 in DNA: TGTGCCTGGAGTGCAGGCGCCTACGAGCAGTACTTC.

CDR3 DNA: TGTGCCAGCAGCTCCCAGGGAGACGAGCAGTACTTC. Amino acid sequence: CASSSQGDEQYF. The genes are TRBV6-6 and TRBJ2-7; D is possibly TRBD1 or TRBD2 (5 bases each). CDR1 and CDR2 from the germline V gene are MNHNY and SVGAGI (reference sequence). CDR3 length: 12 amino acids. Trimming shortened V by 6 bases and J by 5 bases, and 11 bases separated the two germline ends.

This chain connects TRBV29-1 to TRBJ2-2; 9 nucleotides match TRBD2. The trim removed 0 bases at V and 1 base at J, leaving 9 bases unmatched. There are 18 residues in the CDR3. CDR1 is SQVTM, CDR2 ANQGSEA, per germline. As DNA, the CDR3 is TGCAGCGTTGAAGATCGGAATAGCGGGAGCGGGAACACCGGGGAGCTGTTTTTT. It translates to CSVEDRNSGSGNTGELFF.

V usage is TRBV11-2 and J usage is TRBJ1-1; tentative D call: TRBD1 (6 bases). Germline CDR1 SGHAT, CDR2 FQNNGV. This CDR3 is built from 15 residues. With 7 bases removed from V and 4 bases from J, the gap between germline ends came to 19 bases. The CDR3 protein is CASNREGVLITEAFF. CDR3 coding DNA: TGTGCCAGCAACCGAGAGGGGGTCTTGATCACTGAAGCTTTCTTT. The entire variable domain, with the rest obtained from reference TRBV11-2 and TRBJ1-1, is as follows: EAGVAQSPRYKIIEKRQSVAFWCNPISGHATLYWYQQILGQGPKLLIQFQNNGVVDDSQLPKDRFSAERLKGVDSTLKIQPAKLEDSAVYLCASNREGVLITEAFFGQGTRLTVV.

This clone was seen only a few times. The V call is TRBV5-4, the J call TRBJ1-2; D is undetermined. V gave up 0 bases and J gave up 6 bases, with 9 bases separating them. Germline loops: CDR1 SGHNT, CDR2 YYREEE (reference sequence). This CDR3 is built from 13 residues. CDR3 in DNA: TGTGCCAGCAGCTTGGAGCCGAGGGATGGCTACACCTTC. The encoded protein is CASSLEPRDGYTF.

In nucleotides, the CDR3 is TGCGCCAGCAGTGGTGCGTTAGTGGCTCTCTCCTACAATGAGCAGTTCTTC. Translating gives CASSGALVALSYNEQFF. J is TRBJ2-1 and V is TRBV10-1; the D is unclear. The CDR3 is 17 amino acids. Trimming stripped 4 bases from V and 0 bases from J, with 16 bases between. Germline lookup yields CDR1 WNHNN and CDR2 SYGVQD (reference sequence).

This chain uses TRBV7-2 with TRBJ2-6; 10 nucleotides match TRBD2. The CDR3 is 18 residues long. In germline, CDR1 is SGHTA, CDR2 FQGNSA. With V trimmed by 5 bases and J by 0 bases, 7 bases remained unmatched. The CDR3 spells CASSRGSGRRSGANVLTF. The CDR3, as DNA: TGTGCCAGCAGCCGTGGTAGCGGGAGGCGCTCTGGGGCCAACGTCCTGACTTTC.

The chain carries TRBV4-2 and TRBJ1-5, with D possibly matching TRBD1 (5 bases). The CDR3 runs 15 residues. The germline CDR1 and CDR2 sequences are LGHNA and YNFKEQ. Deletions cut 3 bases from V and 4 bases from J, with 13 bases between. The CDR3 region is CASSQGTRENQPQHF. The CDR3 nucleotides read TGTGCCAGCAGCCAGGGGACTCGGGAAAATCAGCCCCAGCATTTT.

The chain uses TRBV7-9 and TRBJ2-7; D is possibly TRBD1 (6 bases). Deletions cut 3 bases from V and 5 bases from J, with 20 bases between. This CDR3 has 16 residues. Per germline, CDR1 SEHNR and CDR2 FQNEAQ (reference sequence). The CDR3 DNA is TGTGCCAGCAGCTTCCTCCATGGGGGCAAGCCTGACGAGCAGTACTTC. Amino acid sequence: CASSFLHGGKPDEQYF.

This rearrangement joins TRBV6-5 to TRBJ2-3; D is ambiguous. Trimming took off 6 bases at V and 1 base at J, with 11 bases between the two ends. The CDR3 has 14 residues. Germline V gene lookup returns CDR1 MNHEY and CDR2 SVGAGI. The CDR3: CASSLVRGTDTQYF. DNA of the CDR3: TGTGCCAGCAGCCTCGTAAGGGGCACAGATACGCAGTATTTT.

The DNA for the CDR3 is TGCGCCAGCAGCTTGGTACAGGCAAGCTCTGGGGCCAACGTCCTGACTTTC. This encodes CASSLVQASSGANVLTF. The chain combines TRBV5-1 with TRBJ2-6, with D possibly being TRBD1 (5 bases). The CDR3 contains 17 residues. Germline CDR1 and CDR2: SGHRS and YFSETQ. Trimming cost V 0 bases and J 0 bases, with 10 bases left between them.

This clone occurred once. CDR3 sequence (DNA): TGTGCCAGCAGCTCGGGGACTAGCGGGATAACAGATACGCAGTATTTT. Translation gives CASSSGTSGITDTQYF. The V gene is TRBV11-2, the J gene TRBJ2-3, with 13 bases matching TRBD2. The germline CDR1 and CDR2 sequences are SGHAT and FQNNGV. The CDR3 sequence is 16 residues long. Trimming at V came to 4 bases and at J to 3 bases, leaving 4 bases not matched to a gene.

The CDR3 reads CASSPRSGANVLTF. The CDR3, as DNA: TGTGCCAGCAGCCCCCGATCAGGGGCCAACGTCCTGACTTTC. V usage is TRBV7-8 and J usage is TRBJ2-6; D gene unclear. The germline V gene encodes CDR1 SGHVS and CDR2 FQNEAQ. The CDR3 runs 14 residues. With 5 bases removed from V and 4 bases from J, the gap between germline ends came to 9 bases.

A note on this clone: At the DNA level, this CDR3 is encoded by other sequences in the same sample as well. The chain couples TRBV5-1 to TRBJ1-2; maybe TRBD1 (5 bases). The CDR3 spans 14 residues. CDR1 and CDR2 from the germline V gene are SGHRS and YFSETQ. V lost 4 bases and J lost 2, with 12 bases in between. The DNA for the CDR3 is TGCGCCAGCAGCCCCCAGGGTGGGAACTATGGCTACACCTTC. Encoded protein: CASSPQGGNYGYTF.

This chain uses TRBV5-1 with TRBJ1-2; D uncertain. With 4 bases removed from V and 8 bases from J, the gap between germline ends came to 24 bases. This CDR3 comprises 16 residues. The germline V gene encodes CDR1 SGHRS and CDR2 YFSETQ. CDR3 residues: CASSVDYTAPARGYTF. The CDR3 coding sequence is TGCGCCAGCAGCGTCGACTACACGGCGCCGGCACGAGGCTACACCTTC.

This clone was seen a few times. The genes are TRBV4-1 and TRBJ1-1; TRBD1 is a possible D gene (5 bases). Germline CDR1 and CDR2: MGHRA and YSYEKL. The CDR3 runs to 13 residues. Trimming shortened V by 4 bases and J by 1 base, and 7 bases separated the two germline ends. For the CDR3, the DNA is TGCGCCAGCAGCCTCGGGGGGAACACTGAAGCTTTCTTT. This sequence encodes CASSLGGNTEAFF.

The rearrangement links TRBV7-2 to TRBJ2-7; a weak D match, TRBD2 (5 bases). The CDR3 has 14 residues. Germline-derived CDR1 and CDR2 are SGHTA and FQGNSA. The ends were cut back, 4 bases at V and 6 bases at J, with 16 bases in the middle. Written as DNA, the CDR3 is TGTGCCAGCAGCTCGGCGGGTGGCGGCAGCGAGCAGTACTTC. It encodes CASSSAGGGSEQYF.

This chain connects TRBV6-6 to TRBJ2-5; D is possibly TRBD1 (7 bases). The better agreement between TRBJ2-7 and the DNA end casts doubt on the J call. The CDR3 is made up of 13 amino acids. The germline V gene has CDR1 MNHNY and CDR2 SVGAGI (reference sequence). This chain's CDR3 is CASSSSGGYEQYF. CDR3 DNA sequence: TGTGCCAGCAGTTCATCAGGGGGGTACGAGCAGTACTTC.

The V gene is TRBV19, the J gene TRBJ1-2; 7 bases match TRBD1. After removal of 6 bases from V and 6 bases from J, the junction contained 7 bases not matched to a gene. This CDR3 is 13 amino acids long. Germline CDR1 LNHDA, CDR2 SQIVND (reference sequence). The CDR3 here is CASSTGARDGYTF. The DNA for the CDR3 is TGTGCCAGTAGCACAGGGGCACGGGATGGCTACACCTTC.

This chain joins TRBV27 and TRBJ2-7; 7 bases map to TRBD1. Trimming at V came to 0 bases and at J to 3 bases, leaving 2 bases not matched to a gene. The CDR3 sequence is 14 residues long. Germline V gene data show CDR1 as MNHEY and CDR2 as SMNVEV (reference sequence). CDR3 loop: CASSLSGTVYEQYF. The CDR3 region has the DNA TGTGCCAGCAGTTTATCGGGGACAGTCTACGAGCAGTACTTC.

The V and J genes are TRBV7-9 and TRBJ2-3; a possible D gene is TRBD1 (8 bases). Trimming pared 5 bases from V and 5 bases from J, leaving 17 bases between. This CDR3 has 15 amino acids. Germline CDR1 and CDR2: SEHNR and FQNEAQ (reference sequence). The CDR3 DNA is TGTGCCAGCAGCACCTACAGGGGGACTAAAGATACGCAGTATTTT. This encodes CASSTYRGTKDTQYF.

DNA for the CDR3: TGTGCCAGCTCACAGGCCAGAGCCTACGAGCAGTACTTC. Residues: CASSQARAYEQYF. This chain links TRBV18 with TRBJ2-7; D is ambiguous. Germline CDR1 and CDR2: KGHSH and LQKENI. V dropped 4 bases and J dropped 2 bases, with 9 bases sitting between them. The CDR3 sequence is 13 residues long.

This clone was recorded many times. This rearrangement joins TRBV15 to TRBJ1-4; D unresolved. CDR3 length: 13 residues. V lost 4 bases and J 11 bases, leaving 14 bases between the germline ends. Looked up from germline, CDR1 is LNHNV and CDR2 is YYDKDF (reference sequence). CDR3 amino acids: CATSTLTWTKLFF. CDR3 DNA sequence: TGTGCCACCAGCACCTTGACCTGGACCAAACTGTTTTTT.

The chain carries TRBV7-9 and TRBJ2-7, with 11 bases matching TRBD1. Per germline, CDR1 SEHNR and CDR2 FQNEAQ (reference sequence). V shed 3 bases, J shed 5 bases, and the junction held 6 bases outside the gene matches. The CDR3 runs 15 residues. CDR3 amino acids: CASSLVGQGVNEQYF. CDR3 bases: TGTGCCAGCAGCTTGGTGGGACAGGGGGTTAACGAGCAGTACTTC.

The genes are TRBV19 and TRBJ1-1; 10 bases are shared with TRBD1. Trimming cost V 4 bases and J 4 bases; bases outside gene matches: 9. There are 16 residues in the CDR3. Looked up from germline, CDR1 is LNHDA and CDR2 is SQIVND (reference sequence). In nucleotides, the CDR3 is TGTGCCAGTAGTACCGAACCGGGACAGGGGTCCACTGAAGCTTTCTTT. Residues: CASSTEPGQGSTEAFF. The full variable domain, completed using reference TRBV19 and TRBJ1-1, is DGGITQSPKYLFRKEGQNVTLSCEQNLNHDAMYWYRQDPGQGLRLIYYSQIVNDFQKGDIAEGYSVSREKKESFPLTVTSAQKNPTAFYLCASSTEPGQGSTEAFFGQGTRLTVV.

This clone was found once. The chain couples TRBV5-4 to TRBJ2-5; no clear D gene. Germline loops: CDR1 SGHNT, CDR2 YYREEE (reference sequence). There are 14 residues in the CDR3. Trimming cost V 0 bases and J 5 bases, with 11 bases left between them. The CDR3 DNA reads TGTGCCAGCAGCTTGGCGAGCATCAGCGAGACCCAGTACTTC. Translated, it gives CASSLASISETQYF.